Each of the 24 T cell receptor beta chains below was sequenced from the same sample in a study of CD8+ T cells in alopecia areata. In each case, RNA was isolated and then reverse transcribed into cDNA as the sequencing template. Profiled with immunoSEQ multiplex PCR; TCRdb holds only in-frame clones, not every one. The table lists over 200,000 clones, approximately 61% of them singletons. The sample in question was CD4+ T cells sorted from blood, obtained at week 0. The receptor set was obtained from a human donor with alopecia areata.

J is TRBJ2-1 and V is TRBV29-1, with D possibly TRBD2 on 5 matching bases. This CDR3 spans 13 amino acids. Trimming removed 6 bases from V and 1 base from J, with 10 bases in between. Germline V lookup: CDR1 SQVTM, CDR2 ANQGSEA. DNA for the CDR3: TGCAGCGTCCCGCGGGCGTCCTACAATGAGCAGTTCTTC. It is translated as CSVPRASYNEQFF.

The chain has TRBV2 and TRBJ2-7; TRBD1 matches at 7 bases. The CDR3 extends over 13 amino acids. Germline loops: CDR1 SNHLY, CDR2 FYNNEI. The J segment lost 2 bases and the V segment lost 6 bases, leaving 4 bases of the junction unmatched. The CDR3 sequence: CASRRTGAYEQYF. CDR3 in DNA: TGTGCCAGCAGGCGAACAGGGGCCTACGAGCAGTACTTC.

The table lists this clone with a few counts. Other DNA sequences in the sample encode the same CDR3. V is TRBV30 and J is TRBJ1-2; D unresolved. Per germline, CDR1 GTSNPN and CDR2 SVGIG (reference sequence). V was trimmed by 0 bases and J by 5 bases, leaving 7 bases between them. CDR3 size: 12 residues. The CDR3 region has the DNA TGTGCCTGGAGTGTATCCGAGTATGGCTACACCTTC. This gives the protein CAWSVSEYGYTF.

V gene TRBV30 combines with J gene TRBJ2-1; no firm D call. Germline V gene lookup returns CDR1 GTSNPN and CDR2 SVGIG (reference sequence). The CDR3 extends over 12 amino acids. Deletions cut 4 bases from V and 5 bases from J, with 9 bases between. CDR3 bases: TGTGCCTGGAAGTGGGCTAACAATGAGCAGTTCTTC. Translating it yields CAWKWANNEQFF. The full variable domain, its missing parts supplied by reference TRBV30 and TRBJ2-1, is SQTIHQWPATLVQPVGSPLSLECTVEGTSNPNLYWYRQAAGRGLQLLFYSVGIGQISSEVPQNLSASRPQDRQFILSSKKLLLSDSGFYLCAWKWANNEQFFGPGTRLTVL.

The J gene is TRBJ1-2, the V gene TRBV18, with TRBD1 as a possible D gene (5 bases). The CDR3 is made up of 15 amino acids. Germline CDR1 KGHSH, CDR2 LQKENI. The ends were cut back, 6 bases at V and 4 bases at J, with 18 bases in the middle. The CDR3 region is CASSPGTDRLYGYTF. CDR3 DNA: TGTGCCAGCTCCCCCGGGACGGATCGACTCTATGGCTACACCTTC.

The V call is TRBV5-6, the J call TRBJ1-1, with D uncertain. The V and J ends lost 1 base and 8 bases respectively, with 12 bases between them. CDR3 length: 13 residues. The germline V gene encodes CDR1 SGHDT and CDR2 YYEEEE. Written as DNA, the CDR3 is TGTGCCAGCAGCTTGCAAGTCGGCAGGGAAGCTTTCTTT. Its translation is CASSLQVGREAFF.

This clone came up a few times. This rearrangement joins TRBV7-3 to TRBJ2-1; no clear D gene. CDR3 size: 11 residues. Germline V gives CDR1 SGHTA, CDR2 FQGTGA. With 1 base removed from V and 7 bases from J, the gap between germline ends came to 2 bases. DNA of the CDR3: TGTGCCAGCAGCTTAAGAAATGAGCAGTTCTTC. It yields the protein CASSLRNEQFF.

This clone was seen just once. The CDR3 DNA follows: TGTGCCAGTACATCGTATAGGGGCACTGAAGCTTTCTTT. Translation: CASTSYRGTEAFF. The chain is built from TRBV19 and TRBJ1-1; weak D call: TRBD1 (5 bases). V was pared by 7 bases and J by 4 bases, with 13 bases between. This CDR3 has 13 amino acids. The germline V gene encodes CDR1 LNHDA and CDR2 SQIVND (reference sequence).

The rearrangement joins TRBV25-1 to TRBJ2-2, with 9 bases that match TRBD1. Germline assignment: CDR1 MGHDK and CDR2 SYGVNS. The CDR3 totals 17 residues. V shed 4 bases, J shed 0 bases, and the junction held 6 bases outside the gene matches. The CDR3 is CASSGTRQGANTGELFF. The CDR3 DNA follows: TGTGCCAGCAGTGGCACCCGACAGGGGGCGAACACCGGGGAGCTGTTTTTT. Complete variable domain (other parts from reference TRBV25-1 and TRBJ2-2): EADIYQTPRYLVIGTGKKITLECSQTMGHDKMYWYQQDPGMELHLIHYSYGVNSTEKGDLSSESTVSRIRTEHFPLTLESARPSHTSQYLCASSGTRQGANTGELFFGEGSRLTVL.

The V and J genes are TRBV13 and TRBJ1-1, with a weak D call TRBD1 (5 bases). Trimming shortened V by 3 bases and J by 5 bases, and 16 bases separated the two germline ends. Germline V gives CDR1 PRHDT, CDR2 FYEKMQ (reference sequence). The CDR3 has 15 amino acids. This chain's CDR3 is CASSFWEREGTEAFF. CDR3 DNA sequence: TGTGCCAGCAGCTTCTGGGAAAGAGAGGGGACTGAAGCTTTCTTT.

Of note for this clone: Other DNA sequences of this sample code for an identical CDR3. The chain joins TRBV6-5 to TRBJ1-1; TRBD1 matches 7 bases. Germline CDR1 and CDR2: MNHEY and SVGAGI. V lost 6 bases to trimming and J lost 1 base; unmatched junction nucleotides: 5. The CDR3 length is 14 residues. CDR3 bases: TGTGCCAGCAGCGACAGGGTGGGGAACACTGAAGCTTTCTTT. It yields the protein CASSDRVGNTEAFF.

The chain uses TRBV19 and TRBJ1-5; no reliable D call. There are 13 residues in the CDR3. Germline loops: CDR1 LNHDA, CDR2 SQIVND (reference sequence). V was cut by 5 bases and J by 3 bases, with 8 bases left in between. The chain's CDR3 is CASSVQTNQPQHF. CDR3 nucleotide sequence: TGTGCCAGTAGTGTACAGACCAATCAGCCCCAGCATTTT.

This chain uses TRBV7-8 with TRBJ2-3; D tentatively reads TRBD1 or TRBD2 (5 bases each). This CDR3 spans 14 amino acids. Trimming cost V 7 bases and J 9 bases, with 20 bases left between them. CDR1 SGHVS and CDR2 FQNEAQ come from the germline V gene. The CDR3 here is CASNHPLKGPTQYF. The CDR3 coding sequence is TGTGCCAGCAACCACCCGCTGAAGGGACCGACGCAGTATTTT.

The V gene is TRBV27, the J gene TRBJ1-3, with D unclear. V was trimmed by 4 bases and J by 0 bases, leaving 10 bases between them. The V gene's germline CDR1 is MNHEY and CDR2 SMNVEV (reference sequence). The CDR3 totals 15 residues. CDR3 protein: CASSSRARSGNTIYF. For the CDR3, the DNA is TGTGCCAGCAGTTCCCGGGCCCGCTCTGGAAACACCATATATTTT.

The chain recombines TRBV6-6 with TRBJ1-1; D unclear. CDR1 and CDR2 (germline): MNHNY, SVGAGI (reference sequence). This CDR3 is 14 amino acids long. V lost 7 bases to trimming and J lost 0 bases, with 12 bases between them. The CDR3 DNA sequence: TGTGCCAGCACCAGGAGTCAGATGAACACTGAAGCTTTCTTT. Protein sequence: CASTRSQMNTEAFF.

CDR3 sequence (DNA): TGTGCCAGCAGCTTACGGCGGGAGTGGGATACGCAGTATTTT. Encoded protein: CASSLRREWDTQYF. J is TRBJ2-3 and V is TRBV7-9; 7 bases agree with TRBD2. The V segment lost 2 bases and the J segment 6 bases; nucleotides outside the gene matches: 5. CDR1 is SEHNR, CDR2 FQNEAQ, per germline (reference sequence). The CDR3 totals 14 residues.

This clone was recorded at least ten times. The V and J genes are TRBV30 and TRBJ2-7, with 7 nucleotides matching TRBD1. After removal of 5 bases from V and 3 bases from J, the junction contained 1 base not matched to a gene. The CDR3 sequence is 11 residues long. Germline V CDR1 and CDR2: GTSNPN, SVGIG (reference sequence). CDR3 residues: CAWGQVYEQYF. DNA for the CDR3: TGTGCCTGGGGACAGGTCTACGAGCAGTACTTC.

This clone was counted a few times. This chain uses TRBV19 with TRBJ2-2, with 14 bases matching TRBD2. Losses at the gene ends were 5 bases for V and 6 bases for J; bases not matched to a gene: 2. The V gene's germline CDR1 is LNHDA and CDR2 SQIVND (reference sequence). The CDR3 consists of 15 residues. This CDR3 reads CASSWTSGGPGELFF. In nucleotides, the CDR3 is TGTGCCAGTAGTTGGACTAGCGGGGGGCCCGGGGAGCTGTTTTTT.

This clone was detected only a few times. The chain has TRBV5-1 and TRBJ1-1; 10 nucleotides line up with TRBD1. V lost 6 bases and J lost 4; bases outside the gene matches: 3. From germline, CDR1 is SGHRS and CDR2 YFSETQ. The CDR3 has 13 amino acids. The CDR3 loop is CASKRTGGTEAFF. The CDR3, as DNA: TGCGCCAGCAAGAGGACAGGGGGCACTGAAGCTTTCTTT.

V gene TRBV2 combines with J gene TRBJ2-1; TRBD1 matches 7 bases. The ends lost 8 bases at V and 0 bases at J; junction bases unmatched: 4. This CDR3 comprises 14 residues. Germline-derived CDR1 and CDR2 are SNHLY and FYNNEI. The CDR3 region is CASDRDSSYNEQFF. The DNA for the CDR3 is TGTGCCAGCGACCGGGACAGCTCCTACAATGAGCAGTTCTTC.

The V and J genes are TRBV29-1 and TRBJ1-2, with 7 bases identical to TRBD1. V gave up 5 bases and J gave up 8 bases; unmatched junction bases: 11. The CDR3 extends over 13 amino acids. Germline values: CDR1 SQVTM, CDR2 ANQGSEA. CDR3 nucleotides: TGCAGCGTTTTAGAGGGGGCGTCGCCGGGCTACACCTTC. This translates into CSVLEGASPGYTF.

The chain links TRBV19 to TRBJ1-5; the D gene is possibly TRBD1 (6 bases). CDR1 and CDR2 (germline): LNHDA, SQIVND (reference sequence). There are 12 residues in the CDR3. The germline V and J ends were trimmed by 6 bases and 4 bases, with 7 bases remaining between them. For the CDR3, the DNA is TGTGCCAGTAGACAGGGAAATCAGCCCCAGCATTTT. This encodes CASRQGNQPQHF.

The V gene is TRBV6-5, the J gene TRBJ2-7; TRBD1 is a possible D gene (6 bases). The germline V gene encodes CDR1 MNHEY and CDR2 SVGAGI. The V and J ends lost 6 bases and 2 bases respectively, with 8 bases between them. CDR3 size: 12 residues. CDR3 region: CASRTGTYEQYF. DNA for the CDR3: TGTGCCAGCAGGACAGGAACCTACGAGCAGTACTTC.

The chain links TRBV6-5 to TRBJ2-1; D gene ambiguous. The CDR3 is 12 residues long. The ends were cut back, 5 bases at V and 6 bases at J, with 8 bases in the middle. Germline V gene data show CDR1 as MNHEY and CDR2 as SVGAGI. CDR3 amino acids: CASSPLGNEQFF. The DNA of the CDR3 is TGTGCCAGCAGTCCCCTAGGCAATGAGCAGTTCTTC.